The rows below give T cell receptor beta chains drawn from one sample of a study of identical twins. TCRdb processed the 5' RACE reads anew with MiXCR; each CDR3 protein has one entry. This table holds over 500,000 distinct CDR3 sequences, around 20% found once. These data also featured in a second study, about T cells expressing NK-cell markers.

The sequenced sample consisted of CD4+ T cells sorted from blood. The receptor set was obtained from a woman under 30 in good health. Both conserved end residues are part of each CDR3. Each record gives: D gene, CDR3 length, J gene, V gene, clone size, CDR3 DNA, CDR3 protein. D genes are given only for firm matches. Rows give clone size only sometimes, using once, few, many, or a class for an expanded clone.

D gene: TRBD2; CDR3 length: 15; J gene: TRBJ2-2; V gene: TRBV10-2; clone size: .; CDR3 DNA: TGCGCCAGCACCGTAGCGGGGGGGCATGCCGGGGAGCTGTTTTTT; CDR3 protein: CASTVAGGHAGELFF
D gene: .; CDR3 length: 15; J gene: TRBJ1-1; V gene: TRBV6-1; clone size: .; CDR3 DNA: TGTGCCAGCAGTGCGGCCACCCCGGGGAACACTGAAGCTTTCTTT; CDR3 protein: CASSAATPGNTEAFF
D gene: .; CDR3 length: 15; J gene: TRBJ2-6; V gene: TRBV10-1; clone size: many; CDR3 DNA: TGCGCCAGCAGTCCAGGTAGCTCTGGGGCCAACGTCCTGACTTTC; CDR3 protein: CASSPGSSGANVLTF
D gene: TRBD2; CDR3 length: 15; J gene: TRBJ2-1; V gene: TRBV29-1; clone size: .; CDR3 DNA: TGCAGCGACACCCGGCGGGAGGCTTCCTACAATGAGCAGTTCTTC; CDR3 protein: CSDTRREASYNEQFF
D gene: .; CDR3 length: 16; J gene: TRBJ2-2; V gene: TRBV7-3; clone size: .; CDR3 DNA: TGTGCCAGCAGCTTAACCCAGGACCCACTCACCGGGGAGCTGTTTTTT; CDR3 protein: CASSLTQDPLTGELFF
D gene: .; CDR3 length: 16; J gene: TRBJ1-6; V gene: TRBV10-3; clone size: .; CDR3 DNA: TGTGCCATCAGTGGGCCTGATACTGACTATAATTCACCCCTCCACTTT; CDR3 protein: CAISGPDTDYNSPLHF
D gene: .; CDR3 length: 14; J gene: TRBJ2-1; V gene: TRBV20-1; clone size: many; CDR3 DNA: TGCAGTGCCACCCACGACTACCCCTACAATGAGCAGTTCTTC; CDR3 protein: CSATHDYPYNEQFF
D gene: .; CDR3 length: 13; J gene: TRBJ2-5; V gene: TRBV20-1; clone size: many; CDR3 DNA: TGCAGTGCTAGAGGCGGCGTAATTGAGACCCAGTACTTC; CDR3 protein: CSARGGVIETQYF
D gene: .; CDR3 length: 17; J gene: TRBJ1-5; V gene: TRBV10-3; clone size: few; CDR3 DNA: TGTGCCACCACAGGGTCTTGGTGGCGTATGTTCAGTCAGCCCCAGCATTTT; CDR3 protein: CATTGSWWRMFSQPQHF
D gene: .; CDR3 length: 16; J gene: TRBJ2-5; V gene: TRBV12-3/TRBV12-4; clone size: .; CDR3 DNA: TGTGCCAGCAGTTTATCCCCCCGGGGGCAGGGGGAGACCCAGTACTTC; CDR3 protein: CASSLSPRGQGETQYF
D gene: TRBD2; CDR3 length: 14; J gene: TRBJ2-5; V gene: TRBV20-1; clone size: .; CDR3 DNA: TGCAGTGCTTTTAGCGGGGTGGTGGGAGAGACCCAGTACTTC; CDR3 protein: CSAFSGVVGETQYF
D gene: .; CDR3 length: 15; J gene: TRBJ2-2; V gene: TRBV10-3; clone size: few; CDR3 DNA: TGTGCCATCAGTGAGGCTCAGGGAAACACCGGGGAGCTGTTTTTT; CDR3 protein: CAISEAQGNTGELFF
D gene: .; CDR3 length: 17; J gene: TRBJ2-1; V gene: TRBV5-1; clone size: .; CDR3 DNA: TGCGCCAGCAGGTCCGGGACCCGGATAGGAGGGAGGAATGAGCAGTTCTTC; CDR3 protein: CASRSGTRIGGRNEQFF
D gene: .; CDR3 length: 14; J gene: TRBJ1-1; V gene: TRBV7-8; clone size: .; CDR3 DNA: TGTGCCAGCAGCTTAGGGGCCCCCAACACTGAAGCTTTCTTT; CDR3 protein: CASSLGAPNTEAFF
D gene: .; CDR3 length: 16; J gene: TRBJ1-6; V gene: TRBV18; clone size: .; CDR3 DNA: TGTGCCAGCTCCGTCAGGGAGAGGTCCTATAATTCACCCCTCCACTTT; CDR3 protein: CASSVRERSYNSPLHF
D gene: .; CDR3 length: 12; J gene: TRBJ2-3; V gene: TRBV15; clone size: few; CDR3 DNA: TGTGCCACCAGCAGATTCGGAGATACGCAGTATTTT; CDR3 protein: CATSRFGDTQYF
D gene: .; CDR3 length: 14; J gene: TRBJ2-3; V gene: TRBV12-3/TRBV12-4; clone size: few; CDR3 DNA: TGTGCCAGCAGTAAGACAGGCGGCACAGATACGCAGTATTTT; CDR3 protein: CASSKTGGTDTQYF
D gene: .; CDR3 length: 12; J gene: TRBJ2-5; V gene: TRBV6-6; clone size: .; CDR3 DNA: TGTGCCAGCAGTTATCCACAAGAGACCCAGTACTTC; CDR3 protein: CASSYPQETQYF
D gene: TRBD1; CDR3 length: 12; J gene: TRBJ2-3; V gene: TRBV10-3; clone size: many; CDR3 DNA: TGTGCCATCAGTGAAGGACAGGGGACGCAGTATTTT; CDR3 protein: CAISEGQGTQYF
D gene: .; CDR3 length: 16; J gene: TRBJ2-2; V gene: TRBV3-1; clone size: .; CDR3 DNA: TGTGCCAGCAGCCTCCTATGGGGCAGAAACACCGGGGAGCTGTTTTTT; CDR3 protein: CASSLLWGRNTGELFF
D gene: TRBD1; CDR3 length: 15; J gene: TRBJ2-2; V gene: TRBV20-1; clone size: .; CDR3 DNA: TGCAGTGCTCCGCCGGGACAGGAGAACACCGGGGAGCTGTTTTTT; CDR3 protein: CSAPPGQENTGELFF
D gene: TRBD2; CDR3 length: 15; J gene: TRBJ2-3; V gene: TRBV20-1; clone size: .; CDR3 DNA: TGCAGTGCTAGAGAGGAGCGGGAGTTACTAGATACGCAGTATTTT; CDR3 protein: CSAREERELLDTQYF
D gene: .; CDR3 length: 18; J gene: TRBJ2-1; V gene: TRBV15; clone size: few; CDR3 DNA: TGTGCCACCAGCAGAGATAAGCGGCGGGGGCGAACCTACAATGAGCAGTTCTTC; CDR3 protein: CATSRDKRRGRTYNEQFF
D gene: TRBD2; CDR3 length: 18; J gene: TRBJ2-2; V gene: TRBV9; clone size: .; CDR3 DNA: TGTGCCAGCAGCGTTAACATAGCGGGGGGAAAGAACACCGGGGAGCTGTTTTTT; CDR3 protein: CASSVNIAGGKNTGELFF
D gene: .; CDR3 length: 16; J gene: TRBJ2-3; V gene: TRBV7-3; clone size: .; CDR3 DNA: TGTGCCAGCAGCTTAACTAGTATAACCGGGTTAGATACGCAGTATTTT; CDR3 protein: CASSLTSITGLDTQYF
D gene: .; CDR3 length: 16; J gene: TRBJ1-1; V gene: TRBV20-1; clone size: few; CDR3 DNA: TGCAGTGCTAGAGATCGTCTACGGGGAACGGACACTGAAGCTTTCTTT; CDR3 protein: CSARDRLRGTDTEAFF
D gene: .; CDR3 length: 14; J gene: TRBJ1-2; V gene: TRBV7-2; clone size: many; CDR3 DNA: TGTGCCAGCAGCGCGACCAGACATAACTATGGCTACACCTTC; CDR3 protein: CASSATRHNYGYTF
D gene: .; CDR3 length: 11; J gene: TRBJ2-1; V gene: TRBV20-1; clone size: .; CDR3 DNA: TGCAGTCCCCAGACGGGGGATGAGCAGTTCTTC; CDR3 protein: CSPQTGDEQFF
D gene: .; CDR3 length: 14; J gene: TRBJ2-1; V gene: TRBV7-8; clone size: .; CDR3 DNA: TGTGCCAGCAGCCAATCTAGGCATTACAATGAGCAGTTCTTC; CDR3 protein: CASSQSRHYNEQFF
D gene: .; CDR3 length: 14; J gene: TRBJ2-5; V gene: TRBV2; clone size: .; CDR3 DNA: TGTGCCAGCAGTGAGATACAGGGCGAAGGGACCCAGTACTTC; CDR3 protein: CASSEIQGEGTQYF
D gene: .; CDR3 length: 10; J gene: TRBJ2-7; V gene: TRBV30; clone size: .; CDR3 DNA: TGTGCCTGGGGATCCTACGAGCAGTACTTC; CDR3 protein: CAWGSYEQYF
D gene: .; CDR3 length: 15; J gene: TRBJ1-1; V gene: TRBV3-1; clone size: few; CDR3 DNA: TGTGCCAGCAGCCAAGGGGTAGGGAGCCTTAATGAAGCTTTCTTT; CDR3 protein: CASSQGVGSLNEAFF
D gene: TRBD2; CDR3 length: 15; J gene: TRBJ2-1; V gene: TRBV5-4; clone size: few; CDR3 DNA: TGTGCCAGCAGCTTGCGACTAGCGGGAGCCAATGAGCAGTTCTTC; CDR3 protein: CASSLRLAGANEQFF
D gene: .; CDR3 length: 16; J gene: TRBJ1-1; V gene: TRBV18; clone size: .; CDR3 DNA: TGTGCCAGCTCACCTAGGCACACCTCATTAGGGACTGAAGCTTTCTTT; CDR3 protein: CASSPRHTSLGTEAFF
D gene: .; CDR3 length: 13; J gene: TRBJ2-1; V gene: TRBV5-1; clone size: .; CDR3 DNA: TGCGCCAGCAGCTTGGGCAGGGTGGATGAGCAGTTCTTC; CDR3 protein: CASSLGRVDEQFF
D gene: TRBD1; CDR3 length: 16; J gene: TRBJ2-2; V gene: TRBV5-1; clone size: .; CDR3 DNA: TGCGCCAGCAGCTTGCCGGGACAGGGGACGACCGGGGAGCTGTTTTTT; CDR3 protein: CASSLPGQGTTGELFF
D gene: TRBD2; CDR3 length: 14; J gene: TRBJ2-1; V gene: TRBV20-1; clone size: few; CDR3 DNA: TGCAGTGCAACCGGGACTAGCGGGAGTTATGAGCAGTTCTTC; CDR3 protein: CSATGTSGSYEQFF
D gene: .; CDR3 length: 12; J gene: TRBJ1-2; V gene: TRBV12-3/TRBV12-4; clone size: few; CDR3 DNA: TGTGCCAGCAGTTTGGGGGGCGAGGGCTACACCTTC; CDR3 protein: CASSLGGEGYTF
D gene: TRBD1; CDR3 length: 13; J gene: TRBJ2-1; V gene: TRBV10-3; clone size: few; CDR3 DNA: TGTGCCATCAGACAGGGGGCAAGTAATGAGCAGTTCTTC; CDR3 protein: CAIRQGASNEQFF
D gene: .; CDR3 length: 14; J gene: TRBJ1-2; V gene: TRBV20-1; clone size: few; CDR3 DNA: TGCAGTGCTAGAGGGATATCAGGGGATGACGGCTACACCTTC; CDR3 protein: CSARGISGDDGYTF
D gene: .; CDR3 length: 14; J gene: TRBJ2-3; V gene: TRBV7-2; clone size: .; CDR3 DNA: TGTGCCAGCAGCTTAGGCGAGGGGGTTGATACGCAGTATTTT; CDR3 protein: CASSLGEGVDTQYF